Below are 15 T cell receptor beta chains sequenced from a single sample in a study of technical replicates of blood from a few donors. Produced via immunoSEQ multiplex PCR; TCRdb's table is partial and in-frame only. The sample records over 50,000 clones, roughly 94% being singletons. Specimen: T cells isolated from PBMCs. All receptors derive from a human donor in good health.

The chain uses TRBV5-4 and TRBJ1-1, with 9 positions matching TRBD1. This CDR3 is built from 15 residues. V shed 4 bases and J 4 bases; nucleotides not matched to a gene: 8. CDR1 SGHNT and CDR2 YYREEE come from the germline V gene (reference sequence). CDR3 bases: TGTGCCAGCAGCCCGAGACAGGGGGAGACCACTGAAGCTTTCTTT. Amino acid sequence: CASSPRQGETTEAFF.

J is TRBJ2-2 and V is TRBV28; 9 bases line up with TRBD1. The CDR3 consists of 17 residues. V gave up 4 bases and J gave up 7 bases; unmatched junction bases: 13. Germline CDR1 reads MDHEN; CDR2 reads SYDVKM. The DNA of the CDR3 is TGTGCCAGCAGTTCAATTACGAACCGGGACAGGGTCGGGGAGCTGTTTTTT. It is translated as CASSSITNRDRVGELFF. The full variable domain, rest sourced from reference TRBV28 and TRBJ2-2, is DVKVTQSSRYLVKRTGEKVFLECVQDMDHENMFWYRQDPGLGLRLIYFSYDVKMKEKGDIPEGYSVSREKKERFSLILESASTNQTSMYLCASSSITNRDRVGELFFGEGSRLTVL.

The rearrangement links TRBV5-4 to TRBJ2-1; D is undetermined. Trimming removed 3 bases from V and 4 bases from J, with 11 bases in between. The CDR3 is made up of 14 amino acids. Germline lookup yields CDR1 SGHNT and CDR2 YYREEE (reference sequence). As DNA, the CDR3 is TGTGCCAGCAGCTCCCAAGCTAGGTACAATGAGCAGTTCTTC. It yields the protein CASSSQARYNEQFF.

This clone was picked up one time. The chain recombines TRBV29-1 with TRBJ2-1, with 11 bases that match TRBD2. Per the germline V gene, CDR1 is SQVTM and CDR2 is ANQGSEA. V lost 3 bases to trimming and J lost 5 bases; unmatched junction nucleotides: 6. The CDR3 extends over 15 amino acids. As DNA, the CDR3 is TGCAGCGTTGATTCCGGGACTAGCGGAAACAATGAGCAGTTCTTC. Translated, it gives CSVDSGTSGNNEQFF.

The J gene is TRBJ2-7, the V gene TRBV20-1, with D maybe TRBD2 (5 bases). With 8 bases removed from V and 3 bases from J, the gap between germline ends came to 11 bases. The CDR3 extends over 11 amino acids. CDR1 and CDR2 (germline): DFQATT, SNEGSKA (reference sequence). The CDR3 nucleotides read TGCAGTTGCCCGGGGTTCTACGAGCAGTACTTC. Amino acid sequence: CSCPGFYEQYF.

The chain has TRBV5-6 and TRBJ1-5; 8 bases are a match to TRBD1. CDR1 SGHDT and CDR2 YYEEEE come from the germline V gene. The CDR3 extends over 16 amino acids. The junction had 12 bases not matched to a gene; V was cut back by 5 bases and J by 5 bases. CDR3 nucleotides: TGTGCCAGCAGAGAGGACAGGGAAAAGCTAGATCAGCCCCAGCATTTT. Its translation: CASREDREKLDQPQHF.

This clone has a handful of counts. The J gene is TRBJ2-1, the V gene TRBV9, with 7 bases that match TRBD2. Per the germline V gene, CDR1 is SGDLS and CDR2 is YYNGEE. This CDR3 has 14 residues. V lost 3 bases to trimming and J lost 4 bases; unmatched junction nucleotides: 4. The CDR3 is CASSAGGLYNEQFF. CDR3 DNA sequence: TGTGCCAGCAGCGCGGGGGGACTATACAATGAGCAGTTCTTC.

The CDR3 sequence: CASSLSSTGQGGYTF. CDR3 nucleotides: TGTGCCAGCAGTTTATCTTCGACAGGGCAAGGAGGCTACACCTTC. This chain uses TRBV6-6 with TRBJ1-2, with 7 bases lining up with TRBD1. The CDR3 loop spans 15 amino acids. Losses at the gene ends were 4 bases for V and 8 bases for J; bases not matched to a gene: 13. The V gene's germline CDR1 is MNHNY and CDR2 SVGAGI (reference sequence).

This chain links TRBV13 with TRBJ2-7; no reliable D call. The CDR3 has 15 amino acids. Trimming removed 5 bases from V and 2 bases from J, with 16 bases in between. The germline CDR1 and CDR2 sequences are PRHDT and FYEKMQ (reference sequence). The CDR3 here is CASSPPGSSAYEQYF. The CDR3 DNA reads as TGTGCCAGCAGCCCCCCGGGTAGTTCCGCCTACGAGCAGTACTTC.

This clone came up once. This chain uses TRBV10-3 with TRBJ2-7; a weak D match, TRBD2 (5 bases). Germline V gene lookup returns CDR1 ENHRY and CDR2 SYGVKD. The CDR3 contains 12 residues. V lost 10 bases, J lost 3 bases, and 13 bases lay in between. CDR3 sequence (DNA): TGTGCCACGGCCGGAACTAGCTACGAGCAGTACTTC. Protein: CATAGTSYEQYF.

The chain employs TRBV11-2 and TRBJ2-1, with 12 positions matching TRBD2. Germline V gene data show CDR1 as SGHAT and CDR2 as FQNNGV. V trimming: 1 base; J trimming: 10 bases; junction bases outside the gene matches: 14. This CDR3 contains 18 residues. CDR3 in amino acids: CASSLVLPLAGGLREQFF. In nucleotides, the CDR3 is TGTGCCAGCAGCTTAGTTCTCCCCCTAGCGGGGGGGCTTCGAGAGCAGTTCTTC.

The chain has TRBV6-5 and TRBJ1-4; 8 bases are a match to TRBD1. The ends lost 2 bases at V and 8 bases at J; junction bases unmatched: 7. CDR1 and CDR2 from the germline V gene are MNHEY and SVGAGI. This CDR3 is 15 amino acids long. The CDR3 coding sequence is TGTGCCAGCAGTTACCGGGCAGGGGGCAGAGAAAAACTGTTTTTT. Residues: CASSYRAGGREKLFF.

The V call is TRBV18, the J call TRBJ1-5; D remains unclear. The CDR3 loop spans 13 amino acids. V lost 3 bases to trimming and J lost 4 bases, with 7 bases between them. Germline CDR1 and CDR2: KGHSH and LQKENI. CDR3 DNA: TGTGCCAGCTCACCGACTAATAATCAGCCCCAGCATTTT. Translated: CASSPTNNQPQHF.

The chain carries TRBV5-1 and TRBJ1-2; TRBD1 matches 8 bases. Looked up from germline, CDR1 is SGHRS and CDR2 is YFSETQ. The CDR3 runs to 14 residues. V lost 3 bases, J lost 4 bases, and 5 bases stayed unmatched. The CDR3 spells CASSSGQGRYGYTF. CDR3 bases: TGCGCCAGCAGCTCCGGACAGGGCCGCTATGGCTACACCTTC. The variable domain in full, completed from reference TRBV5-1 and TRBJ1-2, reads KAGVTQTPRYLIKTRGQQVTLSCSPISGHRSVSWYQQTPGQGLQFLFEYFSETQRNKGNFPGRFSGRQFSNSRSEMNVSTLELGDSALYLCASSSGQGRYGYTFGSGTRLTVV.

The chain combines TRBV6-5 with TRBJ1-5; D remains unclear. This CDR3 is built from 13 residues. The germline gives CDR1 MNHEY, CDR2 SVGAGI. V was cut by 1 base and J by 3 bases, with 4 bases left in between. The CDR3 bases are TGTGCCAGCAGTTACTTACACAATCAGCCCCAGCATTTT. This codes for CASSYLHNQPQHF.